This TCR beta chain was captured in a study of blood T cell repertoires in COVID-19. Overall study context: Acute and convalescent COVID-19 specimens originated in the United States, Italy and Spain. Sample material is recorded as cDNA or gDNA derived from T cells, B-cell-depleted T cells, or PBMCs.

Only one count was recorded for this clone. Per the authors' pipeline: Estimation of nucleated cell counts was performed using reference gene primer amplification. TCRdb keeps only in-frame clones here, not all; method: immunoSEQ multiplex PCR. V and J calls and clone size are those listed in that table; D and trimming were worked out from the DNA. The data hold a few hundred thousand clones, with 85% to 90% observed a single time. The sample taken for sequencing was peripheral blood. The receptor was derived from a man in his fifties or sixties with acute or convalescent COVID-19.

The DNA of the CDR3 is TGTGCCAGCAGCCCGGGTCTCTCCGCTAACTATGGCTACACCTTC. It specifies CASSPGLSANYGYTF. V and J are TRBV3-1 (or the pseudogene TRBV3-2) and TRBJ1-2, with unresolved D. This CDR3 is built from 15 residues. Germline V gene sequence: CDR1 LGHDT, CDR2 YNNKEL (reference sequence). Trimming removed 4 bases from V and 0 bases from J, with 12 bases in between.